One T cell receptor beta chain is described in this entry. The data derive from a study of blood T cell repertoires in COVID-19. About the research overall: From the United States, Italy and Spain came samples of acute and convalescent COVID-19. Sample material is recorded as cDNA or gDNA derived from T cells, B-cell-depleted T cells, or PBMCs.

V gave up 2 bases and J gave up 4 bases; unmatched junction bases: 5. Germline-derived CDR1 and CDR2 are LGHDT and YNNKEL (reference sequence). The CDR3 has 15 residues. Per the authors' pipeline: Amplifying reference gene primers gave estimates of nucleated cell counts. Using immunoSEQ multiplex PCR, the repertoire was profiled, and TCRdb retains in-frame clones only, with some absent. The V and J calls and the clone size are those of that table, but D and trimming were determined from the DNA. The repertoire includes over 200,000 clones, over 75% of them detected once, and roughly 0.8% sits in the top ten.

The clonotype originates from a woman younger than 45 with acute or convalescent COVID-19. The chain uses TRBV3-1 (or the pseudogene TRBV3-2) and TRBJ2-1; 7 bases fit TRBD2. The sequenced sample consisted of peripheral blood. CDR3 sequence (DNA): TGTGCCAGCAGCCAACGGTGGGAGGGATACAATGAGCAGTTCTTC. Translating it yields CASSQRWEGYNEQFF.